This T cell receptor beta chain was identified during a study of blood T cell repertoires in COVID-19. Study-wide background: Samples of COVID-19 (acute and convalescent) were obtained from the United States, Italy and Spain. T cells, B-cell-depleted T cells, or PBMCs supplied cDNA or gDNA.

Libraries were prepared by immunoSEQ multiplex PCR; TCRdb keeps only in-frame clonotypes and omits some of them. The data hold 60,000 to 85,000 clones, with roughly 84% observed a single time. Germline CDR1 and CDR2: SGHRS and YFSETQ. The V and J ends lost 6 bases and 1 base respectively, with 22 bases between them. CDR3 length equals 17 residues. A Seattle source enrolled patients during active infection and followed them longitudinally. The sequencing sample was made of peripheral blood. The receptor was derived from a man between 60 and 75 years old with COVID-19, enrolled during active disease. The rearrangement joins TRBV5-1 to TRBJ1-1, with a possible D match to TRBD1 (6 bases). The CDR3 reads CASNYLFRGRGNTEAFF. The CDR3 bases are TGCGCCAGCAACTACTTGTTCAGGGGAAGAGGGAACACTGAAGCTTTCTTT. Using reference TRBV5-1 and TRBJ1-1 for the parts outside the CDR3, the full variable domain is KAGVTQTPRYLIKTRGQQVTLSCSPISGHRSVSWYQQTPGQGLQFLFEYFSETQRNKGNFPGRFSGRQFSNSRSEMNVSTLELGDSALYLCASNYLFRGRGNTEAFFGQGTRLTVV.